The rows below give T cell receptor beta chains drawn from one sample of a study of beta chain features in type 1 diabetes. Sequencing was performed with immunoSEQ multiplex PCR; in TCRdb, only in-frame clones are kept and a portion is missing. The data hold about 150,000 clones, with about a tenth observed a single time. Sequences were obtained from central memory CD4+ T cells from blood. These receptors originate from a man aged 25-45 years with type 1 diabetes. Both conserved end residues are part of each CDR3. A D gene is named only where the DNA matches it firmly. Clone sizes are given selectively: once, few, many, or a class where the clone is expanded.

>.|few|TRBV6-6|TRBJ2-1
TGTGCCAGCAGTTCCACGGACAGATACAATGAGCAGTTCTTC
CASSSTDRYNEQFF
>TRBD2|few|TRBV2|TRBJ2-3
TGTGCCAGCGGGGGACTAGCGGGAGATACGCAGTATTTT
CASGGLAGDTQYF
>TRBD1|.|TRBV7-2|TRBJ2-1
TGTGCCAGCAGTGACAGGGGGCTAGGCAATGAGCAGTTCTTC
CASSDRGLGNEQFF
>TRBD1|.|TRBV27|TRBJ2-3
TGTGCCAGCAGGACCGGACAGGGGCACACAGATACGCAGTATTTT
CASRTGQGHTDTQYF
>.|few|TRBV7-9|TRBJ2-2
TGTGCCAGCAGCTTTAGAGGGGGTTCCGGGGAGCTGTTTTTT
CASSFRGGSGELFF
>TRBD2|.|TRBV5-1|TRBJ2-6
TGCGCCAGCGGACTAGTAAGCTCTGGGGCCAACGTCCTGACTTTC
CASGLVSSGANVLTF
>TRBD2|.|TRBV4-3|TRBJ2-1
TGCGCCAGCAGCCTCCAATCCCGATTAGGACTAGCGGGAGGCAGGTCCTACAATGAGCAGTTCTTC
CASSLQSRLGLAGGRSYNEQFF
>.|.|TRBV30|TRBJ2-1
TGTGCCTGGAGTCCACTCTTGGGACTTCACAATGAGCAGTTCTTC
CAWSPLLGLHNEQFF
>.|.|TRBV9|TRBJ2-1
TGTGCCAGCAGCGTGGGGGGAAACTACAATGAGCAGTTCTTC
CASSVGGNYNEQFF
>TRBD1|few|TRBV9|TRBJ1-5
TGTGCCAGCAGCGTAGACACAGGGGAGAATCAGCCCCAGCATTTT
CASSVDTGENQPQHF
>TRBD1|few|TRBV4-2|TRBJ2-3
TGTGCCAGCAGCCAATCGACGAGAGGGGGCCGCACAGATACGCAGTATTTT
CASSQSTRGGRTDTQYF
>.|few|TRBV25-1|TRBJ2-1
TGTGCCAGCAGGCCGGGGGTCCGAGATGAGCAGTTCTTC
CASRPGVRDEQFF
>.|.|TRBV9|TRBJ2-1
TGTGCCAGCAGCGCCAATTATGAGCAGTTCTTC
CASSANYEQFF
>TRBD1|.|TRBV7-7|TRBJ2-7
TGTGCCAGCAGCCTGGGGACAGGGGAGCGCGAGCAGTACTTC
CASSLGTGEREQYF
>TRBD2|few|TRBV29-1|TRBJ2-3
TGCAGCGTTGTTCCCCTAGCGGGATTGACAGATACGCAGTATTTT
CSVVPLAGLTDTQYF
>.|few|TRBV5-4|TRBJ2-7
TGTGCCAGCAGCTTGCGAAACGGCAGGGCCTACGAGCAGTACTTC
CASSLRNGRAYEQYF
>.|.|TRBV30|TRBJ2-7
TGTGCCTGGAGTGTAATCGGAATCGGAGGCGAGCAGTACTTC
CAWSVIGIGGEQYF
>.|few|TRBV4-3|TRBJ1-1
TGCGCCAGCAGCCAGTCCTTTGGGGGGGTAAACACTGAAGCTTTCTTT
CASSQSFGGVNTEAFF
>TRBD1|few|TRBV7-3|TRBJ2-1
TGTGCCAGCAGCTCTCAACAGGGGAATGAGCAGTTCTTC
CASSSQQGNEQFF
>.|few|TRBV4-2|TRBJ1-1
TGTGCCAGCAGCCAACAAGGGATAGGGAGGGGTCTTGAAGCTTTCTTT
CASSQQGIGRGLEAFF
>.|few|TRBV29-1|TRBJ1-2
TGCAGCGGGCAAGCGGGGCCTTATGGCTACACCTTC
CSGQAGPYGYTF
>.|.|TRBV7-9|TRBJ1-2
TGTGCCAGCAGCCGGACAGAAAATGGCTACACCTTC
CASSRTENGYTF
>TRBD1|few|TRBV5-6|TRBJ1-1
TGTGCCACTCACAGGGGGCGCGAAATTGAAGCTTTCTTT
CATHRGREIEAFF
>TRBD1|few|TRBV27|TRBJ2-7
TGTGCCAGCACCCGGACAGGGACCGCCGAGCAGTACTTC
CASTRTGTAEQYF
>.|.|TRBV27|TRBJ1-5
TGTGCCAGCAGTATACGGACAAGATCGCCCCAGCATTTT
CASSIRTRSPQHF
>TRBD2|.|TRBV18|TRBJ2-1
TGTGCCAGCTCACCGGGACTAGCGACCTACAATGAGCAGTTCTTC
CASSPGLATYNEQFF
>.|few|TRBV5-1|TRBJ2-5
TGCGCCAGCAGCTTGGCCGGGGTCCAAGAGACCCAGTACTTC
CASSLAGVQETQYF
>.|many|TRBV29-1|TRBJ2-1
TGCAGCGTTCCGACCGCTAGGTATGAGCAGTTCTTC
CSVPTARYEQFF
>TRBD2|.|TRBV10-3|TRBJ2-3
TGTGCCATCGGGGCAAACGGGAGGAGCACAGATACGCAGTATTTT
CAIGANGRSTDTQYF
>TRBD1|few|TRBV7-6|TRBJ2-5
TGTGCCAGCAGCTTACCGGGACAGGGCCGAGAGACCCAGTACTTC
CASSLPGQGRETQYF
>.|.|TRBV11-2|TRBJ2-2
TGTGCCAGCAGCTCCCCCTTGGTGTGGGGAGGCACCGGGGAGCTGTTTTTT
CASSSPLVWGGTGELFF
>TRBD1|many|TRBV30|TRBJ2-1
TGTGCCTGGAGAAGGGACAGGTCCCTTTTCAATGAGCAGTTCTTC
CAWRRDRSLFNEQFF
>.|.|TRBV5-6|TRBJ2-7
TGTGCCAGCAGCACACAGGGTGAGCAGTACTTC
CASSTQGEQYF
>.|.|TRBV29-1|TRBJ1-5
TGCAGCGTGGGGGGGGAGGGGAGCCAGCCCCAGCATTTT
CSVGGEGSQPQHF
>.|.|TRBV6-1|TRBJ2-3
TGTGCCAGCAGCACAGGGATGGAAGATACGCAGTATTTT
CASSTGMEDTQYF
>TRBD1|.|TRBV7-9|TRBJ2-5
TGTGCCAGCAGCCATCCCCCAGGGGGAAATGGAGAGACCCAGTACTTC
CASSHPPGGNGETQYF
>.|.|TRBV18|TRBJ1-1
TGTGCCAGCTCACCGAGGAGTGTGAACACTGAAGCTTTCTTT
CASSPRSVNTEAFF
>.|.|TRBV30|TRBJ2-5
TGTGCCTGGAGTGCGGGAGAGACCCAGTACTTC
CAWSAGETQYF
>.|few|TRBV21-1|TRBJ2-1
TGTGCCAGCAGCAAAGTCGATGAGCAGTTCTTC
CASSKVDEQFF
>TRBD1|.|TRBV28|TRBJ1-1
TGTGCCAGCAGACTAGCGGGACAGATGAACACTGAAGCTTTCTTT
CASRLAGQMNTEAFF
>TRBD1|few|TRBV11-2|TRBJ2-4
TGTGCCAGCAGCATAACCGGGACAGGGATAGCCAAAAACATTCAGTACTTC
CASSITGTGIAKNIQYF
>.|.|TRBV5-1|TRBJ1-1
TGCGCCAGCAGCTTGTCAGGGCGACTGAACACTGAAGCTTTCTTT
CASSLSGRLNTEAFF
>TRBD1|few|TRBV15|TRBJ1-1
TGTGCCACCAGCAGAGGGGACAGGAACACTGAAGCTTTCTTT
CATSRGDRNTEAFF
>.|few|TRBV19|TRBJ2-5
TGTGCCAGTAGCGATGGGAGTAGCAGGACCCAGTACTTC
CASSDGSSRTQYF
>.|.|TRBV25-1|TRBJ1-2
TGTGCCAGCAGTGACTATTTAGAAGGCTACACCTTC
CASSDYLEGYTF